These T cell receptor beta chains were read from a single sample in a study of blood T cell repertoires in COVID-19. Assay: immunoSEQ multiplex PCR; the TCRdb copy retains only in-frame clones and omits some. The sample contains approximately 50,000 clones, 90% of which appear only once. The source material was peripheral blood. Receptor source: a human donor in a cohort sampled during active COVID-19. CDR3s include the opening cysteine and the closing phenylalanine or tryptophan. The order of the fields is clone size, V gene, CDR3 length, CDR3 protein. Clone sizes are given selectively: once, few, many, or a class where the clone is expanded.

NA | TRBV30 | 14 | CAWSADRVTYEQYF
NA | TRBV21-1 | 18 | CASSPLRDRGTTNEKLFF
NA | TRBV5-1 | 17 | CASSGGPGVLATDEQYF
NA | TRBV6-5 | 15 | CASSSTGGMTGELFF
NA | TRBV6-6 | 17 | CASSLESRGLLVNGYTF
NA | TRBV4-2 | 19 | CASSQGPWTDTDSGNTIYF
NA | TRBV19 | 13 | CASSKSRGYGYTF
NA | TRBV6-2/TRBV6-3 | 17 | CASSYSINDRPPDEQFF
NA | TRBV30 | 13 | CAWNRAGNTEAFF
NA | TRBV28 | 15 | CASSSGSLDTGELFF
NA | TRBV5-1 | 17 | CASSLGFGLVNSNEQFF
NA | TRBV2 | 12 | CASGRDTGELFF
NA | TRBV7-6 | 13 | CASSPDRGETQYF
once | TRBV27 | 17 | CASSVAGTSDRADTQYF
NA | TRBV18 | 14 | CASSQDNINEKLFF
once | TRBV3-1/TRBV3-2 | 14 | CASRKAGGYNEQFF
NA | TRBV6-5 | 13 | CASSWTRQETQYF
NA | TRBV5-4 | 13 | CASSLSGGTEQFF
few | TRBV5-1 | 14 | CASSIVGGPDTQYF
NA | TRBV19 | 15 | CASSNTGTGTNGYTF